There are a few counts of the clone carrying this T cell receptor (beta chain). TCRdb redid the calling of the 5' RACE reads with MiXCR, one entry per CDR3 protein. The sample gives 250,000 or so distinct CDR3 sequences, about 9% of which show up once; approximately 3% is in the top ten. The sample originates from a study of identical twins. The CDR3 covers 18 residues. These data are also associated with another study on yellow fever vaccine responses in identical twins. This second study says: Reported findings indicate that twins' vaccine T cell responses seemed partially convergent, partially personalized.

The gene calls are TRBV21-1 and TRBJ1-5; TRBD1, the table's D call, lacks a check against the DNA. TRBV21-1 is a documented pseudogene. The sequence derives from a woman younger than 35 in good health. The source material was CD8+ T cells sorted from blood. The CDR3 loop is CASSKCKAQGVRNQPQHF. The DNA for the CDR3 is TGTGCCAGCAGCAAATGCAAGGCGCAGGGCGTTCGTAATCAGCCCCAGCATTTT.